Each of the 24 T cell receptor beta chains below was sequenced from the same sample in a study of blood T cell repertoires in COVID-19. The method was immunoSEQ multiplex PCR; TCRdb's version includes in-frame clones alone and lacks a portion of them. The sample consists of 40,000 to 55,000 clones, about 90% of them appearing once. Sequenced material: peripheral blood. The receptors stem from a man between 65 and 80 years old with active COVID-19.

This clone was seen once. This chain uses TRBV3-1 (or the pseudogene TRBV3-2) with TRBJ1-1; tentatively, D is TRBD1 (6 bases). V gave up 4 bases and J gave up 9 bases, with 12 bases separating them. The CDR3 sequence is 12 residues long. The germline V gene has CDR1 LGHDT and CDR2 YNNKEL (reference sequence). Written as DNA, the CDR3 is TGTGCCAGCAGCCGCAGGGGCTCAAAAGCTTTCTTT. It yields the protein CASSRRGSKAFF.

This clone is a singleton in its sample. V is TRBV5-1 and J is TRBJ2-1, with TRBD2 matching over 9 bases. J was trimmed by 4 bases and V by 7 bases; bases with no gene match: 6. Germline CDR1 is SGHRS and CDR2 is YFSETQ. CDR3 size: 14 residues. In nucleotides, the CDR3 is TGCGCCAGCTTAGCGGGGGACCCATACAATGAGCAGTTCTTC. Translating gives CASLAGDPYNEQFF.

The V call is TRBV2, the J call TRBJ1-5, with D possibly matching TRBD1 (5 bases). This CDR3 has 15 amino acids. Trimming removed 4 bases at V and 5 bases at J, with 15 bases between. In germline, CDR1 is SNHLY, CDR2 FYNNEI. The CDR3 region is CASSGRGGADQPQHF. The CDR3 nucleotides are TGTGCCAGCAGTGGAAGGGGTGGGGCTGATCAGCCCCAGCATTTT.

The chain links TRBV7-9 to TRBJ1-1, with 9 bases identical to TRBD1. Germline assignment: CDR1 SEHNR and CDR2 FQNEAQ (reference sequence). V lost 0 bases to trimming and J lost 6 bases; unmatched junction nucleotides: 8. The CDR3 runs 16 residues. The CDR3 coding sequence is TGTGCCAGCAGCTTAGCTACAGGGACAGGGAGAGCTGAAGCTTTCTTT. It codes for CASSLATGTGRAEAFF.

This clone came up once. The V gene is TRBV19, the J gene TRBJ2-1; 9 positions agree with TRBD2. The CDR3 spans 16 residues. The junction had 5 bases not matched to a gene; V was cut back by 5 bases and J by 0 bases. CDR1 and CDR2 from the germline V gene are LNHDA and SQIVND (reference sequence). The CDR3 DNA is TGTGCCAGTAGTGATCCTAGCGGGATCTCCTACAATGAGCAGTTCTTC. Residues: CASSDPSGISYNEQFF.

The rearrangement joins TRBV2 to TRBJ2-7; 9 bases are a match to TRBD2. CDR1 is SNHLY and CDR2 is FYNNEI in the germline V gene. With 6 bases clipped from V and 2 bases from J, the junction kept 2 bases outside the gene matches. This CDR3 region has 13 residues. Here the CDR3 DNA reads TGTGCCAGCAGCGTAGCGGGGGCCTACGAGCAGTACTTC. It yields the protein CASSVAGAYEQYF.

The V gene is TRBV19, the J gene TRBJ2-6; 7 bases match TRBD2. Trimming at V came to 7 bases and at J to 0 bases, leaving 6 bases not matched to a gene. In germline, CDR1 is LNHDA, CDR2 SQIVND (reference sequence). The CDR3 consists of 16 residues. CDR3 bases: TGTGCCAGTACCCCAGGCGGGAGCTCTGGGGCCAACGTCCTGACTTTC. This encodes CASTPGGSSGANVLTF.

The chain is built from TRBV5-1 and TRBJ2-3, with TRBD2 matching 10 bases. This CDR3 is built from 15 residues. J was trimmed by 4 bases and V by 9 bases; bases with no gene match: 11. Germline V lookup: CDR1 SGHRS, CDR2 YFSETQ. The CDR3 loop reads CATTKSGGAADTQYF. The CDR3 nucleotides are TGCGCCACCACAAAAAGCGGGGGGGCCGCAGATACGCAGTATTTT.

This chain connects TRBV10-3 to TRBJ2-3; D is possibly TRBD2 (5 bases). V was clipped by 4 bases and J by 0 bases, with 11 bases between them. This CDR3 has 15 amino acids. CDR1 ENHRY and CDR2 SYGVKD come from the germline V gene. Written as DNA, the CDR3 is TGTGCCATCAGTGGGACTTCCCCTAGCACAGATACGCAGTATTTT. Translating gives CAISGTSPSTDTQYF.

The V and J genes are TRBV4-2 and TRBJ2-5; 9 bases line up with TRBD2. Germline CDR1 and CDR2: LGHNA and YNFKEQ. With 4 bases clipped from V and 5 bases from J, the junction kept 8 bases outside the gene matches. The CDR3 consists of 15 residues. CDR3: CASSLGTSRGETQYF. The CDR3 DNA follows: TGTGCCAGCAGCCTGGGGACTAGCAGGGGGGAGACCCAGTACTTC.

This chain links TRBV15 with TRBJ2-3; no clear D. The CDR3 sequence is 17 residues long. CDR1 LNHNV and CDR2 YYDKDF come from the germline V gene (reference sequence). Trimming left V 1 base short and J 1 base short, with 15 bases between. The CDR3 loop is CATSRGRRLRRTDTQYF. DNA of the CDR3: TGTGCCACCAGCAGAGGTAGGAGACTTAGACGCACAGATACGCAGTATTTT.

The V call is TRBV29-1, the J call TRBJ1-1; no clear D. Germline V CDR1 and CDR2: SQVTM, ANQGSEA. V lost 8 bases, J lost 5 bases, and 18 bases lay in between. This CDR3 region has 13 residues. The CDR3 here is CSSMSGSWTEAFF. CDR3 nucleotides: TGCAGCTCGATGAGCGGATCGTGGACTGAAGCTTTCTTT. The full variable domain, completed using reference TRBV29-1 and TRBJ1-1, is SAVISQKPSRDICQRGTSLTIQCQVDSQVTMMFWYRQQPGQSLTLIATANQGSEATYESGFVIDKFPISRPNLTFSTLTVSNMSPEDSSIYLCSSMSGSWTEAFFGQGTRLTVV.

J is TRBJ2-3 and V is TRBV7-2; D unclear. Trimming took off 2 bases at V and 2 bases at J, with 5 bases between the two ends. The CDR3 is 13 residues long. Looked up from germline, CDR1 is SGHTA and CDR2 is FQGNSA. The CDR3 coding sequence is TGTGCCAGCAGCTTACCCAACACAGATACGCAGTATTTT. Translation: CASSLPNTDTQYF.

The chain uses TRBV7-9 and TRBJ2-3; D ambiguous. V lost 5 bases to trimming and J lost 2 bases, with 20 bases between them. Germline V CDR1 and CDR2: SEHNR, FQNEAQ (reference sequence). This CDR3 contains 17 residues. The CDR3, as DNA: TGTGCCAGCAGCACCCCCTCCGGGTTCCTGGTCACAGATACGCAGTATTTT. This sequence encodes CASSTPSGFLVTDTQYF. Based on the CDR3 plus reference TRBV7-9 and TRBJ2-3, the full variable domain is DTGVSQNPRHKITKRGQNVTFRCDPISEHNRLYWYRQTLGQGPEFLTYFQNEAQLEKSRLLSDRFSAERPKGSFSTLEIQRTEQGDSAMYLCASSTPSGFLVTDTQYFGPGTRLTVL.

The chain couples TRBV7-9 to TRBJ2-7; 11 positions match TRBD1. Germline CDR1 is SEHNR and CDR2 is FQNEAQ (reference sequence). With V trimmed by 4 bases and J by 6 bases, 8 bases remained unmatched. The CDR3 runs to 15 residues. The CDR3 DNA follows: TGTGCCAGCAGCTCAGGACAGGGGGCATTCTCCGAGCAGTACTTC. Protein product: CASSSGQGAFSEQYF. The full variable domain, in which reference TRBV7-9 and TRBJ2-7 provide the parts outside the CDR3, is DTGVSQNPRHKITKRGQNVTFRCDPISEHNRLYWYRQTLGQGPEFLTYFQNEAQLEKSRLLSDRFSAERPKGSFSTLEIQRTEQGDSAMYLCASSSGQGAFSEQYFGPGTRLTVT.

The rearrangement joins TRBV30 to TRBJ1-5, with 9 bases matching TRBD1. Germline lookup yields CDR1 GTSNPN and CDR2 SVGIG (reference sequence). V lost 0 bases to trimming and J lost 10 bases; unmatched junction nucleotides: 10. The CDR3 is 15 residues long. This CDR3 is CAWSVPGTGSNPQHF. The DNA of the CDR3 is TGTGCCTGGAGTGTACCAGGGACAGGGTCTAATCCCCAGCATTTT.

This sequence joins TRBV7-8 and TRBJ1-1, with TRBD1 matching 8 bases. The germline V gene encodes CDR1 SGHVS and CDR2 FQNEAQ. This CDR3 comprises 16 residues. The ends lost 0 bases at V and 7 bases at J; junction bases unmatched: 10. CDR3 coding DNA: TGTGCCAGCAGCTTAGCCCGGGACAGGAGCCTCCTTGAAGCTTTCTTT. Its translation: CASSLARDRSLLEAFF.

This sequence joins TRBV28 and TRBJ1-6; D may be TRBD1 (6 bases). This CDR3 has 17 amino acids. Trimming removed 2 bases at V and 6 bases at J, with 17 bases between. Germline CDR1 and CDR2: MDHEN and SYDVKM. In DNA form, the CDR3 reads TGTGCCAGCAGTTTACCGACAGGTTTCACGGTTAATTCACCCCTCCACTTT. Translated: CASSLPTGFTVNSPLHF.

The chain employs TRBV28 and TRBJ2-2; 11 bases are a match to TRBD2. With 1 base clipped from V and 5 bases from J, the junction kept 3 bases outside the gene matches. The CDR3 loop spans 16 amino acids. CDR1 is MDHEN, CDR2 SYDVKM, per germline. The DNA for the CDR3 is TGTGCCAGCAGTTTATTTGGACTAGCGGGTACCGGGGAGCTGTTTTTT. This gives the protein CASSLFGLAGTGELFF.

In its sample, this clone was seen a few times. The J gene is TRBJ2-5, the V gene TRBV2; 11 bases match TRBD1. V shed 4 bases and J 4 bases; nucleotides not matched to a gene: 14. CDR1 is SNHLY and CDR2 is FYNNEI in the germline V gene. This CDR3 has 18 residues. The CDR3 spells CASSGLGQGASLGETQYF. The CDR3 DNA reads TGTGCCAGCAGTGGACTTGGACAGGGGGCGTCGTTGGGAGAGACCCAGTACTTC.

The V and J genes are TRBV6-1 and TRBJ1-5; weak D call: TRBD1 (5 bases). The germline V gene has CDR1 MNHNS and CDR2 SASEGT. V gave up 2 bases and J gave up 9 bases, with 8 bases separating them. CDR3 length equals 12 residues. CDR3 amino acids: CASSEPGRPQHF. The CDR3 region has the DNA TGTGCCAGCAGTGAACCAGGGCGGCCCCAGCATTTT.

J is TRBJ1-3 and V is TRBV5-5, with TRBD1 identical over 9 bases. Looked up from germline, CDR1 is SGHKS and CDR2 is YYEKEE (reference sequence). Losses at the gene ends were 3 bases for V and 0 bases for J; bases not matched to a gene: 7. This CDR3 contains 17 residues. This CDR3 reads CASSSRTGAVSGNTIYF. CDR3 DNA: TGTGCCAGCAGCTCGAGGACAGGGGCCGTCTCTGGAAACACCATATATTTT.

This clone was found a few times. CDR3 DNA sequence: TGTGCCAGCAGTGATGTTAACAGCGGGGGTCTTTACGAGCAGTACTTC. As protein: CASSDVNSGGLYEQYF. The chain carries TRBV25-1 and TRBJ2-7; 8 bases align to TRBD2. J lost 4 bases, V lost 3 bases, and 11 bases had no gene match. The V gene's germline CDR1 is MGHDK and CDR2 SYGVNS. CDR3 length: 16 residues.

This clone occurred a few times. The chain links TRBV7-9 to TRBJ1-4; D is perhaps TRBD1 (5 bases). The CDR3 has 15 residues. The V end lost 4 bases, the J end lost 2 bases, and 11 bases lay between the germline ends. Germline V gene data show CDR1 as SEHNR and CDR2 as FQNEAQ (reference sequence). CDR3 nucleotides: TGTGCCAGCAGCTCCACAGGTTTTACTAATGAAAAACTGTTTTTT. Amino acids: CASSSTGFTNEKLFF.